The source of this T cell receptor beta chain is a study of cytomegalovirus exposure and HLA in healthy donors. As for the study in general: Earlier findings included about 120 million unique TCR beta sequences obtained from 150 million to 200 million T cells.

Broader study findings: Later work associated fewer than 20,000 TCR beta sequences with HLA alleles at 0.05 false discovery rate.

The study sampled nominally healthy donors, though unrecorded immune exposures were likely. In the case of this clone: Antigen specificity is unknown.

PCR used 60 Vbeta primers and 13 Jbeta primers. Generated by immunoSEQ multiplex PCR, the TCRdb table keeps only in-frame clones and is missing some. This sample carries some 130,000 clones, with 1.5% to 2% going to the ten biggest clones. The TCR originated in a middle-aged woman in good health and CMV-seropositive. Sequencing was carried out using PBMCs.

CDR3 region: CASTTGQGAYNEQFF. The CDR3 DNA reads TGCGCCAGCACCACGGGACAGGGGGCTTACAATGAGCAGTTCTTC. The chain uses TRBV4-1 and TRBJ2-1; 12 nucleotides match TRBD1. The germline gives CDR1 MGHRA, CDR2 YSYEKL. V lost 7 bases to trimming and J lost 4 bases; unmatched junction nucleotides: 5. CDR3 length: 15 amino acids.